Presented here are 21 T cell receptor beta chains from one specimen sequenced in a study of molecular identifiers for immune sequencing clone quantification. TCRdb independently ran MiXCR on the PCR reads; one entry per CDR3 protein. The repertoire consists of some 320,000 distinct CDR3 sequences, with 20% to 25% occurring once and the leading ten covering about 0.81%. Sequenced: naive CD8+ T cells from blood, with Jurkat cell RNA spiked in. Subset: FACS-sorted CD8+CD4-CCR7+CD45RA+ naive T cells. The receptors stem from a human donor in good health. Some libraries in this study had Jurkat cell RNA spiked in.

As concerns this clonotype: A much larger clonotype is one base distant, so this may be a read error. This chain connects TRBV2 to TRBJ2-7; TRBD1 matches at 8 bases. The J segment lost 3 bases and the V segment lost 5 bases, leaving 6 bases of the junction unmatched. CDR3 length: 14 amino acids. Germline V gene lookup returns CDR1 SNHLY and CDR2 FYNNEI. The DNA for the CDR3 is TGTGCCAGCAGTTCAGGGGGCCGCCTCTACGAGCAGTACTTC. Its protein product is CASSSGGRLYEQYF.

A few counts support this clonotype. This chain joins TRBV20-1 and TRBJ2-2, with a weak D call TRBD1 (5 bases). Looked up from germline, CDR1 is DFQATT and CDR2 is SNEGSKA (reference sequence). Trimming left V 6 bases short and J 7 bases short, with 18 bases between. The CDR3 extends over 14 amino acids. The CDR3 loop is CSAEPRDWDGELFF. The DNA for the CDR3 is TGCAGTGCAGAGCCCAGGGATTGGGACGGGGAGCTGTTTTTT.

V usage is TRBV3-1 and J usage is TRBJ2-1, with 8 bases matching TRBD2. Germline CDR1 and CDR2: LGHDT and YNNKEL (reference sequence). The CDR3 consists of 15 residues. With 0 bases clipped from V and 9 bases from J, the junction kept 7 bases outside the gene matches. The CDR3 loop is CASSQEELADPEQFF. The CDR3, as DNA: TGTGCCAGCAGCCAAGAGGAACTAGCGGATCCTGAGCAGTTCTTC.

This clonotype was recorded at least ten times. The chain uses TRBV7-8 and TRBJ2-5; 10 bases are a match to TRBD2. Germline V gene lookup returns CDR1 SGHVS and CDR2 FQNEAQ. This CDR3 comprises 16 residues. V dropped 1 base and J dropped 2; count of bases not matched to a gene: 4. CDR3 loop: CASSLGSSGSQETQYF. As DNA, the CDR3 is TGTGCCAGCAGCTTAGGATCTAGCGGGAGTCAAGAGACCCAGTACTTC. The variable domain in full, completed from reference TRBV7-8 and TRBJ2-5, reads GAGVSQSPRYKVAKRGQDVALRCDPISGHVSLFWYQQALGQGPEFLTYFQNEAQLDKSGLPSDRFFAERPEGSVSTLKIQRTQQEDSAVYLCASSLGSSGSQETQYFGPGTRLLVL.

The V call is TRBV7-6, the J call TRBJ2-3; D not resolved. Germline CDR1 and CDR2: SGHVS and FNYEAQ. The CDR3 is 12 residues long. V lost 2 bases, J lost 5 bases, and 5 bases lay in between. The CDR3 coding sequence is TGTGCCAGCAGCTTATACAGAGATACGCAGTATTTT. It codes for CASSLYRDTQYF.

A single count supports this clonotype. A clone one base away is much larger, so this may be a read error. This chain uses TRBV5-6 with TRBJ2-7, with unresolved D. Germline V lookup: CDR1 SGHDT, CDR2 YYEEEE. The CDR3 sequence is 13 residues long. This CDR3 reads CANSLERNYEQYF. The CDR3 DNA reads as TGTGCCAACAGCTTGGAACGGAACTACGAGCAGTACTTC.

In this sample, this clonotype turned up many times. The chain has TRBV29-1 and TRBJ2-3; TRBD2 might be the D (6 bases). This CDR3 is 13 amino acids long. CDR1 is SQVTM, CDR2 ANQGSEA, per germline. Trimming stripped 4 bases from V and 3 bases from J, with 11 bases between. Written as DNA, the CDR3 is TGCAGCGTTGTTTCTCTAGCGACAGATACGCAGTATTTT. Translation: CSVVSLATDTQYF.

This clonotype was seen only once. Since a much larger clone is just one base distant, this may be a read error. The chain recombines TRBV21-1 with TRBJ2-5; the table calls TRBD2, which could not be checked here. TRBV21-1 counts as a pseudogene. The CDR3 has 16 residues. Here the CDR3 reads CASCKDSRTTPETQYF. The CDR3 bases are TGTGCCAGCTGCAAAGATTCTAGGACTACCCCCGAGACCCAGTACTTC.

The chain employs TRBV11-3 and TRBJ2-5; D uncertain. V was pared by 6 bases and J by 0 bases, with 8 bases between. CDR1 is SGHNT and CDR2 is YENEEA in the germline V gene. The CDR3 consists of 13 residues. The CDR3 protein is CASSGRNQETQYF. The CDR3 DNA sequence: TGTGCCAGCAGTGGACGGAACCAAGAGACCCAGTACTTC.

A note on this clonotype: This clone may be a read error of a much larger clone one base away. V usage is TRBV30 and J usage is TRBJ2-1; no firm D call. CDR3 length: 14 amino acids. Germline CDR1 GTSNPN, CDR2 SVGIG (reference sequence). Trimming took off 4 bases at V and 0 bases at J, with 10 bases between the two ends. This CDR3 reads CAWKVGRSYNEQFF. The CDR3 DNA is TGTGCCTGGAAGGTCGGCCGCTCCTACAATGAGCAGTTCTTC.

This clonotype was counted many times. The rearrangement uses TRBV20-1 and TRBJ1-1; maybe TRBD1 (6 bases). Germline values: CDR1 DFQATT, CDR2 SNEGSKA (reference sequence). V was shortened by 0 bases and J by 1 base, with 12 bases between the two germline ends. This CDR3 comprises 15 residues. The CDR3: CSARDLWGQNTEAFF. For the CDR3, the DNA is TGCAGTGCTAGAGATCTTTGGGGGCAGAACACTGAAGCTTTCTTT.

This clonotype was counted ten times or more. This chain connects TRBV4-1 to TRBJ2-5; D possibly corresponds to TRBD1 (5 bases). The V gene lost 1 base and the J gene lost 1 base, with 13 bases spanning the gap. Germline V CDR1 and CDR2: MGHRA, YSYEKL. This CDR3 has 16 amino acids. The CDR3 is CASSQGMTEIQETQYF. DNA for the CDR3: TGCGCCAGCAGCCAAGGGATGACAGAAATCCAAGAGACCCAGTACTTC.

There are many counts of this clonotype. The chain combines TRBV6-9 with TRBJ2-7; D gene ambiguous. V lost 8 bases and J lost 2, with 13 bases in between. Germline CDR1 reads MNHGY; CDR2 reads SVAAGI. This CDR3 has 13 amino acids. CDR3 loop: CASSRQATYEQYF. CDR3 DNA: TGTGCCAGCTCCCGGCAGGCCACCTACGAGCAGTACTTC.

This clonotype was observed many times. The V and J genes are TRBV19 and TRBJ2-3, with a weak D call TRBD2 (5 bases). This CDR3 spans 14 amino acids. Germline-derived CDR1 and CDR2 are LNHDA and SQIVND (reference sequence). V dropped 6 bases and J dropped 0 bases, with 10 bases sitting between them. CDR3 sequence (DNA): TGTGCCAGTAGGAGGGCTTCTAGCACAGATACGCAGTATTTT. This encodes CASRRASSTDTQYF.

This clonotype was counted at least ten times. The chain uses TRBV7-2 and TRBJ2-1; 10 positions match TRBD2. J lost 6 bases, V lost 2 bases, and 10 bases had no gene match. Germline V lookup: CDR1 SGHTA, CDR2 FQGNSA. CDR3 size: 17 residues. The CDR3 loop is CASSLFPSGSSLNEQFF. The CDR3 nucleotides are TGTGCCAGCAGCTTATTCCCTAGCGGGAGTTCCCTCAATGAGCAGTTCTTC.

To note about this clonotype: This sequence may be a read error, since a much larger clone differs from it by one base. The V gene is TRBV5-3, the J gene TRBJ2-7; 7 positions agree with TRBD2. Being an ORF, TRBV5-3 has a function that is uncertain. This CDR3 spans 15 amino acids. CDR3 sequence (DNA): TGTGCCAGCAGCTTGGGAGGGGTTTCCCACTACGAGCAGTACTTC. Protein: CASSLGGVSHYEQYF.

Ten or more counts support this clonotype. V gene TRBV10-3 combines with J gene TRBJ2-7; TRBD1 agrees at 7 bases. There are 12 residues in the CDR3. V lost 8 bases and J lost 0; bases outside the gene matches: 1. The germline V gene has CDR1 ENHRY and CDR2 SYGVKD. The CDR3 sequence: CAIQGDSYEQYF. The CDR3 DNA follows: TGTGCCATCCAGGGGGACTCCTACGAGCAGTACTTC.

Turning to this clonotype: A much larger clone differs by one base, so this may be a read error. Written as DNA, the CDR3 is TGTGCCAGCAGCAGGGATTTCCTCCATAATTCACCCCTCCACTTT. Its translation: CASSRDFLHNSPLHF. The rearrangement uses TRBV21-1 and TRBJ1-6. TRBV21-1 counts as a pseudogene. This CDR3 is built from 15 residues.

As regards this clonotype: This could be a read error, since a much larger clone is one nucleotide away. This chain connects TRBV4-1 to TRBJ2-7; D is uncertain. CDR1 is MGHRA and CDR2 is YSYEKL in the germline V gene. The CDR3 is 16 amino acids. The CDR3 here is CASCQERTLVPYEQYF. In DNA form, the CDR3 reads TGCGCCAGCTGCCAAGAGAGGACGCTCGTCCCCTACGAGCAGTACTTC.

The table lists this clonotype with many counts. The gene calls are TRBV5-6 and TRBJ2-4, with no clear D. The CDR3 covers 14 residues. V lost 6 bases, J lost 5 bases, and 15 bases lay in between. Germline V lookup: CDR1 SGHDT, CDR2 YYEEEE. CDR3 region: CASTGLTHQNIQYF. In DNA form, the CDR3 reads TGTGCCAGCACCGGGCTAACCCACCAAAACATTCAGTACTTC.

The rearrangement joins TRBV6-5 to TRBJ2-2, with a weak D call TRBD1 (6 bases). The CDR3 sequence is 17 residues long. Looked up from germline, CDR1 is MNHEY and CDR2 is SVGAGI. Between the trimmed V and J ends, which lost 6 bases and 13 bases, there was a span of 30 bases. The CDR3 DNA follows: TGTGCCAGCAGAATGCAGGGGATGGAACGGGCTCTCGGGACGCTGTTTTTT. It encodes CASRMQGMERALGTLFF.